The source of this T cell receptor (beta chain) is a study of cytomegalovirus exposure and HLA in healthy donors. Primers included in the PCR were 60 Vbeta and 13 Jbeta primers. The repertoire was sequenced with immunoSEQ multiplex PCR; TCRdb's copy has only in-frame clones and lacks some. The sample yields about 140,000 clones, roughly 77% seen once. The CDR3 is made up of 15 amino acids. Germline V gives CDR1 LGHNA, CDR2 YSLEER. The ends lost 4 bases at V and 5 bases at J; junction bases unmatched: 6. The sample consisted of PBMCs. This rearrangement joins TRBV4-3 to TRBJ2-2; TRBD2 agrees at 8 bases. This sequence was found in a female donor in good health and CMV-seronegative. The CDR3 protein is CASSPLAGGTGELFF. CDR3 DNA sequence: TGCGCCAGCAGCCCTCTAGCGGGCGGGACCGGGGAGCTGTTTTTT.